This T cell receptor (beta chain) was captured by sequencing in a study of blood T cell repertoires in COVID-19. Study context: Sources were T cells, B-cell-depleted T cells, or PBMCs; the material itself was cDNA or gDNA.

This clone was observed a few times. Germline CDR1 MNHEY, CDR2 SVGAGI. V shed 5 bases, J shed 6 bases, and the junction held 10 bases outside the gene matches. The CDR3 is made up of 15 amino acids. TCRdb's table, derived via immunoSEQ multiplex PCR, lists solely in-frame clones and lacks some. In the table there are under 250,000 clones, about 90% of which are singletons. Cohort allocation depended upon clinical history that participants reported. This TCR came from a woman aged 25 to 45 who had been exposed to COVID-19. V usage is TRBV6-5 and J usage is TRBJ2-5, with 9 bases identical to TRBD1. The sample taken for sequencing was PBMCs or T cells enriched from blood (not recorded which). The CDR3 protein is CASSLSRDRDQTQYF. CDR3 sequence (DNA): TGTGCCAGCAGTCTGTCCCGGGACAGGGATCAGACCCAGTACTTC.